These 27 T cell receptor beta chains originate from one sample sequenced in a study of OX40 agonist ivuxolimab in advanced cancers. Assay used: immunoSEQ multiplex PCR; TCRdb lists only in-frame clones, some missing. Among tens of thousands of clones listed, around 87% were seen once. The specimen comprised CD4+ or CD8+ T cells sorted from blood, sampled in a trial of the OX40 agonist ivuxolimab. The receptors stem from an adult with an advanced solid tumor such as melanoma, head and neck, liver or kidney cancer.

This chain links TRBV5-6 with TRBJ2-4, with D unclear. With 2 bases removed from V and 0 bases from J, the gap between germline ends came to 9 bases. In germline, CDR1 is SGHDT, CDR2 YYEEEE. CDR3 length equals 15 residues. The CDR3: CASSFNSVAKNIQYF. The CDR3 coding sequence is TGTGCCAGCAGCTTTAACAGTGTAGCCAAAAACATTCAGTACTTC.

The chain recombines TRBV5-6 with TRBJ2-2; tentative D call: TRBD2 (6 bases). This CDR3 contains 18 residues. Between the trimmed V and J ends, which lost 2 bases and 1 base, there was a span of 18 bases. CDR1 is SGHDT, CDR2 YYEEEE, per germline. The CDR3 DNA reads TGTGCCAGCAGCTTTCTAATCGGGACTCGCGTGAACACCGGGGAGCTGTTTTTT. It yields the protein CASSFLIGTRVNTGELFF.

This sequence joins TRBV18 and TRBJ1-1, with 8 bases aligning to TRBD1. Trimming cost V 3 bases and J 2 bases; bases outside gene matches: 8. Germline V lookup: CDR1 KGHSH, CDR2 LQKENI. The CDR3 sequence is 16 residues long. The CDR3 nucleotides read TGTGCCAGCTCACCGCCTAGGACAGGGATAAACACTGAAGCTTTCTTT. Its protein is CASSPPRTGINTEAFF.

The chain joins TRBV29-1 to TRBJ2-5, with D perhaps matching TRBD2 (6 bases). Looked up from germline, CDR1 is SQVTM and CDR2 is ANQGSEA. Trimming pared 4 bases from V and 0 bases from J, leaving 18 bases between. The CDR3 has 16 residues. In DNA, the CDR3 is TGCAGCGTTGTCAGGCTAGCGAAAAACTACCAAGAGACCCAGTACTTC. Amino acids: CSVVRLAKNYQETQYF.

The sample holds a few counts of this clone. This chain joins TRBV10-2 and TRBJ1-1, with 7 bases fitting TRBD1. V gave up 5 bases and J gave up 1 base; unmatched junction bases: 7. Per germline, CDR1 WSHSY and CDR2 SAAADI. There are 15 residues in the CDR3. The CDR3 bases are TGCGCCAGCAGTCCCCGACAGGGAGAGAACACTGAAGCTTTCTTT. Translated, it gives CASSPRQGENTEAFF.

This clone was counted a single time. This chain links TRBV27 with TRBJ1-3, with D uncertain. There are 15 residues in the CDR3. Trimming took off 5 bases at V and 0 bases at J, with 11 bases between the two ends. CDR1 is MNHEY and CDR2 is SMNVEV in the germline V gene (reference sequence). In DNA form, the CDR3 reads TGTGCCAGCAGTAGCGTCGCGGTCTCTGGAAACACCATATATTTT. It translates to CASSSVAVSGNTIYF.

The CDR3 protein is CASSWALGDYGYTF. As DNA, the CDR3 is TGTGCCAGCAGTTGGGCTTTGGGGGACTATGGCTACACCTTC. The V and J genes are TRBV2 and TRBJ1-2, with TRBD1 as a possible D gene (5 bases). In germline, CDR1 is SNHLY, CDR2 FYNNEI. Trimming left V 5 bases short and J 3 bases short, with 13 bases between. The CDR3 runs to 14 residues.

In this sample, this clone turned up once. This chain uses TRBV4-3 with TRBJ2-5; D perhaps matches TRBD2 (6 bases). The CDR3 is 14 amino acids. V lost 4 bases, J lost 0 bases, and 9 bases lay in between. Per germline, CDR1 LGHNA and CDR2 YSLEER. The CDR3 region is CASSPGVYQETQYF. The CDR3 region has the DNA TGCGCCAGCAGCCCGGGAGTTTACCAAGAGACCCAGTACTTC.

V usage is TRBV28 and J usage is TRBJ1-1; D remains ambiguous. Germline values: CDR1 MDHEN, CDR2 SYDVKM. V was clipped by 2 bases and J by 1 base, with 11 bases between them. This CDR3 has 15 residues. The CDR3: CASSLHSGPNTEAFF. For the CDR3, the DNA is TGTGCCAGCAGTTTACACAGTGGGCCGAACACTGAAGCTTTCTTT.

The rearrangement uses TRBV7-2 and TRBJ2-1; 8 nucleotides match TRBD2. Per germline, CDR1 SGHTA and CDR2 FQGNSA. V trimming: 2 bases; J trimming: 6 bases; junction bases outside the gene matches: 3. The CDR3 has 14 residues. CDR3 loop: CASSLKREINEQFF. In DNA form, the CDR3 reads TGTGCCAGCAGCTTAAAGCGGGAGATCAATGAGCAGTTCTTC.

CDR3 nucleotide sequence: TGTGCCAGCAGCCGGGAGGTCTCAGAGACCCAGTACTTC. This sequence encodes CASSREVSETQYF. This sequence joins TRBV5-4 and TRBJ2-5; TRBD2 aligns across 7 bases. Trimming took 4 bases from V and 4 from J; bases not matched to a gene: 4. The CDR3 runs to 13 residues. The germline V gene has CDR1 SGHNT and CDR2 YYREEE (reference sequence).

This clone came up once. J is TRBJ2-6 and V is TRBV7-9, with 7 nucleotides matching TRBD1. Trimming cost V 4 bases and J 13 bases; bases outside gene matches: 13. CDR3 length: 15 residues. Germline-derived CDR1 and CDR2 are SEHNR and FQNEAQ (reference sequence). CDR3 region: CASSSDRDLLFVLTF. In nucleotides, the CDR3 is TGTGCCAGCAGCTCAGACAGGGATCTCTTGTTTGTCCTGACTTTC.

V and J are TRBV7-3 and TRBJ2-5, with TRBD2 identical over 9 bases. The CDR3 sequence is 15 residues long. The germline V gene has CDR1 SGHTA and CDR2 FQGTGA. With V trimmed by 1 base and J by 2 bases, 2 bases remained unmatched. CDR3 protein: CASSLNLAGQETQYF. Written as DNA, the CDR3 is TGTGCCAGCAGCTTAAACCTAGCGGGACAAGAGACCCAGTACTTC.

This chain joins TRBV20-1 and TRBJ2-1, with a possible D match to TRBD2 (5 bases). The CDR3 contains 10 residues. Trimming took 2 bases from V and 13 from J, leaving 9 bases between them. CDR1 and CDR2 (germline): DFQATT, SNEGSKA (reference sequence). DNA for the CDR3: TGCAGTGCTAGAAGGGCTAGCCAGTTCTTC. Translated, it gives CSARRASQFF.

This clone appeared a few times. The chain links TRBV27 to TRBJ1-1, with unresolved D. Trimming took off 6 bases at V and 1 base at J, with 18 bases between the two ends. Germline V gene lookup returns CDR1 MNHEY and CDR2 SMNVEV (reference sequence). This CDR3 spans 16 amino acids. In DNA form, the CDR3 reads TGTGCCAGCAGGTCCTATCCTCCCAGGAAGAACACTGAAGCTTTCTTT. Protein product: CASRSYPPRKNTEAFF.

The chain combines TRBV5-6 with TRBJ2-2; TRBD1 aligns across 7 bases. The CDR3 consists of 14 residues. Trimming removed 5 bases from V and 3 bases from J; junction bases left unmatched: 4. Germline CDR1 is SGHDT and CDR2 is YYEEEE. The CDR3 protein is CASSDRAYTGELFF. CDR3 in DNA: TGTGCCAGCAGTGACAGGGCGTACACCGGGGAGCTGTTTTTT.

CDR3 in amino acids: CASSELSRETQYF. CDR3 in DNA: TGTGCCAGCAGTGAACTTAGCCGGGAGACCCAGTACTTC. The chain carries TRBV6-1 and TRBJ2-5; D not resolved. Germline V gene lookup returns CDR1 MNHNS and CDR2 SASEGT. The V end lost 2 bases, the J end lost 5 bases, and 9 bases lay between the germline ends. The CDR3 runs to 13 residues.

The V call is TRBV19, the J call TRBJ2-2; a weak D match, TRBD2 (6 bases). CDR1 and CDR2 from the germline V gene are LNHDA and SQIVND (reference sequence). Deletions cut 7 bases from V and 7 bases from J, with 19 bases between. This CDR3 region has 15 residues. This CDR3 is CASTLRREGIGELFF. The CDR3 nucleotides are TGTGCCAGTACCCTGAGGAGGGAAGGAATCGGGGAGCTGTTTTTT.

The chain's CDR3 is CASSYKAFGGETQYF. In DNA form, the CDR3 reads TGTGCCAGCAGTTATAAGGCGTTTGGGGGTGAGACCCAGTACTTC. This sequence joins TRBV6-5 and TRBJ2-5; TRBD1 or TRBD2 may be the D gene (5 bases each). Germline CDR1 and CDR2: MNHEY and SVGAGI. The V end lost 3 bases, the J end lost 5 bases, and 16 bases lay between the germline ends. The CDR3 runs 15 residues.

This chain links TRBV27 with TRBJ2-3; D is possibly TRBD1 (5 bases). Germline V gene lookup returns CDR1 MNHEY and CDR2 SMNVEV (reference sequence). Trimming shortened V by 3 bases and J by 4 bases, and 11 bases separated the two germline ends. This CDR3 comprises 14 residues. The CDR3 spells CASSFTGSADTQYF. In DNA, the CDR3 is TGTGCCAGCAGTTTCACAGGTAGTGCAGATACGCAGTATTTT.

This chain connects TRBV6-1 to TRBJ2-7, with TRBD2 matching over 9 bases. This CDR3 contains 15 residues. The germline gives CDR1 MNHNS, CDR2 SASEGT. The V segment lost 4 bases and the J segment 2 bases; nucleotides outside the gene matches: 6. The CDR3 DNA sequence: TGTGCCAGCAGTGTGTCGACTAGCGGAACCTACGAGCAGTACTTC. Translating it yields CASSVSTSGTYEQYF.

V is TRBV5-1 and J is TRBJ2-1; maybe TRBD1 (6 bases). The CDR3 has 14 residues. The germline gives CDR1 SGHRS, CDR2 YFSETQ. V lost 4 bases and J lost 6, with 14 bases in between. CDR3 nucleotide sequence: TGCGCCAGCAGCAACCCACAGGGTCTCAATGAGCAGTTCTTC. This gives the protein CASSNPQGLNEQFF.

The genes are TRBV7-9 and TRBJ2-7, with D possibly being TRBD2 (5 bases). Germline assignment: CDR1 SEHNR and CDR2 FQNEAQ (reference sequence). The CDR3 is made up of 14 amino acids. V was trimmed by 1 base and J by 5 bases, leaving 12 bases between them. The CDR3 sequence: CASSLDLAIDEQYF. DNA of the CDR3: TGTGCCAGCAGCTTAGATTTAGCGATCGACGAGCAGTACTTC.

The rearrangement uses TRBV6-1 and TRBJ1-5; 8 positions match TRBD1. The length of the CDR3 is 14 residues. V shed 6 bases, J shed 8 bases, and the junction held 9 bases outside the gene matches. In germline, CDR1 is MNHNS, CDR2 SASEGT. The CDR3 spells CASSGQGSSEPQHF. In DNA, the CDR3 is TGTGCCAGCAGCGGACAGGGAAGTAGTGAGCCCCAGCATTTT.

This clone has a single count. V usage is TRBV18 and J usage is TRBJ2-1; perhaps D is TRBD1 or TRBD2 (6 bases each). The CDR3 covers 15 residues. V lost 1 base and J lost 6, with 13 bases in between. From germline, CDR1 is KGHSH and CDR2 LQKENI. DNA for the CDR3: TGTGCCAGCTCACCACTAGGGGGGCAGTTCAATGAGCAGTTCTTC. Translating gives CASSPLGGQFNEQFF. The whole variable domain, filled in from reference TRBV18 and TRBJ2-1, reads NAGVMQNPRHLVRRRGQEARLRCSPMKGHSHVYWYRQLPEEGLKFMVYLQKENIIDESGMPKERFSAEFPKEGPSILRIQQVVRGDSAAYFCASSPLGGQFNEQFFGPGTRLTVL.

V is TRBV29-1 and J is TRBJ2-1; 8 bases are a match to TRBD1. This CDR3 comprises 13 residues. Germline assignment: CDR1 SQVTM and CDR2 ANQGSEA. The DNA of the CDR3 is TGCAGTGATAGGACAGGGTCGAGAGATGAGCAGTTCTTC. Translating it yields CSDRTGSRDEQFF.

The chain combines TRBV6-1 with TRBJ2-1; 9 nucleotides align to TRBD1. Unmatched junction bases numbered 2, after V lost 6 bases and J lost 2 bases. The CDR3 loop spans 14 amino acids. CDR1 is MNHNS and CDR2 is SASEGT in the germline V gene. The CDR3 region has the DNA TGTGCCAGCAGAGGGGACAGGGCCTACAATGAGCAGTTCTTC. It encodes CASRGDRAYNEQFF.